The table lists the clone carrying this TCR beta chain with a few counts. No antigen is known for it. The ends lost 1 base at V and 0 bases at J; junction bases unmatched: 9. This CDR3 is built from 17 residues. The germline gives CDR1 SGHTA, CDR2 FQGNSA. This sample is part of a study of response to subunit inactivated influenza vaccine. Study-level points and caveats: After each seasonal influenza vaccination, few new T cells are recruited, the authors suggested.

TCRdb redid the calling of the RT-PCR reads with MiXCR, one entry per CDR3 protein. This sample has roughly 500,000 distinct CDR3 sequences, with more than 15% found just once. The input for sequencing was CD4+ T cells sorted from PBMCs, taken about 23 months after vaccination. The clonotype comes from a man between 50 and 75 years old who received an inactivated influenza vaccine. This rearrangement joins TRBV7-2 to TRBJ2-7; 7 bases are shared with TRBD2. Written as DNA, the CDR3 is TGTGCCAGCAGCTTAGTAGGTAGCGGGCAGAGCTCCTACGAGCAGTACTTC. It translates to CASSLVGSGQSSYEQYF.